A single sample is the source of the 29 T cell receptor beta chains below, sequenced in a study of Ad26.COV2.S vaccination and SARS-CoV-2 variants. Treatment meaning: 19 received Ad26.COV2.S at low or high dose, single or two shots; about 5 received placebo; per-sample allocation not given. On day 63 after the first injection, vaccine and placebo recipients gave samples. Measured with immunoSEQ multiplex PCR; TCRdb has only the in-frame clones, and not every one. This table holds around 370,000 clones, 80% to 90% found once. Sequencing was performed on peripheral blood, taken in a trial of Ad26.COV2.S vaccine versus placebo. These receptors were taken from a person between 18 and 65 years old who received the Ad26.COV2.S COVID-19 vaccine or a placebo.

V gene TRBV6-2 or TRBV6-3 combines with J gene TRBJ1-1, with D possibly matching TRBD1 (5 bases). The V end lost 2 bases, the J end lost 2 bases, and 18 bases lay between the germline ends. The CDR3 runs to 17 residues. Looked up from germline, CDR1 is MNHEY and CDR2 is SVGEGT. In nucleotides, the CDR3 is TGTGCCAGCAGTTACGGTCCGATGACGGGGCTTAACACTGAAGCTTTCTTT. Protein product: CASSYGPMTGLNTEAFF.

This clone is a singleton in its sample. J is TRBJ2-1 and V is TRBV4-3; 15 bases line up with TRBD2. CDR3 length equals 15 residues. The junction had 3 bases not matched to a gene; V was cut back by 0 bases and J by 12 bases. CDR1 LGHNA and CDR2 YSLEER come from the germline V gene. In DNA, the CDR3 is TGCGCCAGCAGCCAAGACGGGACTAGCGGGGGGTGGCAGTTCTTC. Amino acid sequence: CASSQDGTSGGWQFF.

V is TRBV5-4 and J is TRBJ2-2, with a weak D call TRBD1 (6 bases). CDR1 and CDR2 from the germline V gene are SGHNT and YYREEE (reference sequence). The CDR3 consists of 15 residues. V was pared by 2 bases and J by 1 base, with 9 bases between. CDR3 protein: CASSFRGGNTGELFF. CDR3 sequence (DNA): TGTGCCAGCAGCTTCAGGGGTGGGAACACCGGGGAGCTGTTTTTT.

The chain couples TRBV5-1 to TRBJ2-3; D uncertain. Germline CDR1 is SGHRS and CDR2 is YFSETQ. V was pared by 0 bases and J by 5 bases, with 16 bases between. This CDR3 is 16 amino acids long. The CDR3 DNA reads TGCGCCAGCAGCTTGGCGGCAGGTGGGGTCGGAGATACGCAGTATTTT. Its protein product is CASSLAAGGVGDTQYF.

The chain joins TRBV10-3 to TRBJ2-5; the D gene could be TRBD1 or TRBD2 (6 bases each). CDR1 and CDR2 (germline): ENHRY, SYGVKD. The CDR3 is made up of 13 amino acids. V shed 6 bases and J shed 4 bases, with 12 bases lying between them. The CDR3 nucleotides read TGTGCCATCAGGAGGGGGGCAGGAGAGACCCAGTACTTC. It encodes CAIRRGAGETQYF.

The V gene is TRBV5-1, the J gene TRBJ2-2; unclear D gene. CDR1 is SGHRS, CDR2 YFSETQ, per germline. Trimming took 2 bases from V and 4 from J, leaving 9 bases between them. This CDR3 has 14 residues. CDR3 nucleotides: TGCGCCAGCAGCTTTTTAGAAGTCACCGGGGAGCTGTTTTTT. Protein product: CASSFLEVTGELFF.

V usage is TRBV10-1 and J usage is TRBJ2-7; D not certain. This CDR3 has 11 residues. Trimming cost V 6 bases and J 7 bases, with 10 bases left between them. Germline assignment: CDR1 WNHNN and CDR2 SYGVQD (reference sequence). CDR3 amino acids: CASRPIGEQYF. The CDR3 DNA sequence: TGCGCCAGCAGGCCCATAGGGGAGCAGTACTTC.

As regards this clone: The junction departs from germline at one end; a sequencing error may be responsible. This rearrangement joins TRBV7-7 to TRBJ2-1; 9 nucleotides align to TRBD2. Per germline, CDR1 SSHAT and CDR2 FNYEAQ (reference sequence). This CDR3 has 15 residues. In DNA form, the CDR3 reads TGTGCTAGCAGCTTAGGGCTAGCGGGAAACAATGAGCAGTTCTTC. It translates to CASSLGLAGNNEQFF.

The rearrangement joins TRBV6-5 to TRBJ2-2, with D unresolved. The CDR3 sequence is 16 residues long. The germline V gene has CDR1 MNHEY and CDR2 SVGAGI. The ends were cut back, 0 bases at V and 8 bases at J, with 16 bases in the middle. The CDR3 protein is CASSYSRASSPGELFF. Here the CDR3 DNA reads TGTGCCAGCAGTTACTCGAGAGCATCGTCGCCGGGGGAGCTGTTTTTT.

The chain is built from TRBV15 and TRBJ2-7, with 8 bases identical to TRBD1. This CDR3 comprises 14 residues. V dropped 1 base and J dropped 7; count of bases not matched to a gene: 6. From germline, CDR1 is LNHNV and CDR2 YYDKDF (reference sequence). The CDR3 coding sequence is TGTGCCACCAGCAGAGGGCAGGGGGCGGGGGAGCAGTACTTC. This sequence encodes CATSRGQGAGEQYF.

The chain recombines TRBV2 with TRBJ1-4, with a tentative D call TRBD1 (5 bases). This CDR3 is built from 13 residues. Germline loops: CDR1 SNHLY, CDR2 FYNNEI. V lost 7 bases, J lost 4 bases, and 10 bases lay in between. The CDR3 coding sequence is TGTGCCAGCACGGGACGTATTAATGAAAAACTGTTTTTT. Translating it yields CASTGRINEKLFF.

The chain carries TRBV7-9 and TRBJ2-1; 11 bases agree with TRBD2. Germline loops: CDR1 SEHNR, CDR2 FQNEAQ (reference sequence). This CDR3 comprises 16 residues. V shed 3 bases and J 4 bases; nucleotides not matched to a gene: 5. The CDR3 nucleotides read TGTGCCAGCAGCTTGACTAGCGGGGTCAAATACAATGAGCAGTTCTTC. It is translated as CASSLTSGVKYNEQFF. Drawing the rest from reference TRBV7-9 and TRBJ2-1, the complete variable domain is DTGVSQNPRHKITKRGQNVTFRCDPISEHNRLYWYRQTLGQGPEFLTYFQNEAQLEKSRLLSDRFSAERPKGSFSTLEIQRTEQGDSAMYLCASSLTSGVKYNEQFFGPGTRLTVL.

The genes are TRBV5-4 and TRBJ1-5; D ambiguous. The V and J ends lost 3 bases and 4 bases respectively, with 8 bases between them. This CDR3 has 13 residues. The germline V gene encodes CDR1 SGHNT and CDR2 YYREEE (reference sequence). The CDR3 protein is CASSSDHNQPQHF. The CDR3 DNA is TGTGCCAGCAGCTCGGACCATAATCAGCCCCAGCATTTT.

This rearrangement joins TRBV7-9 to TRBJ2-5; a weak D match, TRBD2 (6 bases). The CDR3 loop spans 18 amino acids. Germline V gives CDR1 SEHNR, CDR2 FQNEAQ (reference sequence). Trimming pared 0 bases from V and 2 bases from J, leaving 19 bases between. The CDR3 reads CASSLALWGIREQETQYF. Here the CDR3 DNA reads TGTGCCAGCAGCTTAGCGCTGTGGGGGATCCGGGAGCAAGAGACCCAGTACTTC.

V and J are TRBV4-3 and TRBJ2-2; TRBD1 aligns across 7 bases. The V and J ends lost 4 bases and 3 bases, in that order; junction bases with no gene match: 8. The CDR3 sequence is 16 residues long. CDR1 and CDR2 (germline): LGHNA, YSLEER. CDR3 coding DNA: TGCGCCAGCAGCCGAGATGGACAGGTGGACACCGGGGAGCTGTTTTTT. It codes for CASSRDGQVDTGELFF.

CDR3 bases: TGTGCCAGCCTCTTCAGGAACACCGGGGAGCTGTTTTTT. Translated, it gives CASLFRNTGELFF. The chain links TRBV25-1 to TRBJ2-2; D gene ambiguous. The V end lost 8 bases, the J end lost 1 base, and 8 bases lay between the germline ends. This CDR3 is 13 amino acids long. Germline CDR1 MGHDK, CDR2 SYGVNS.

The V call is TRBV4-3, the J call TRBJ2-7, with 9 bases that match TRBD2. This CDR3 region has 15 residues. The V and J ends lost 3 bases and 3 bases, in that order; junction bases with no gene match: 6. Germline assignment: CDR1 LGHNA and CDR2 YSLEER. The DNA for the CDR3 is TGCGCCAGCAGCCACCGGACTAGCGATGACTACGAGCAGTACTTC. As protein: CASSHRTSDDYEQYF.

The gene calls are TRBV30 and TRBJ2-1, with D perhaps assigned TRBD1 or TRBD2 (5 bases each). This CDR3 has 13 residues. The germline CDR1 and CDR2 sequences are GTSNPN and SVGIG (reference sequence). Trimming removed 7 bases at V and 2 bases at J, with 12 bases between. The chain's CDR3 is CAFSGTTYNEQFF. The DNA for the CDR3 is TGTGCCTTCTCCGGGACGACCTACAATGAGCAGTTCTTC. The full variable domain, completed using reference TRBV30 and TRBJ2-1, is SQTIHQWPATLVQPVGSPLSLECTVEGTSNPNLYWYRQAAGRGLQLLFYSVGIGQISSEVPQNLSASRPQDRQFILSSKKLLLSDSGFYLCAFSGTTYNEQFFGPGTRLTVL.

The chain has TRBV5-6 and TRBJ1-3; D uncertain. The CDR3 has 17 residues. The germline V and J ends were trimmed by 0 bases and 0 bases, with 13 bases remaining between them. Germline values: CDR1 SGHDT, CDR2 YYEEEE. The CDR3 DNA sequence: TGTGCCAGCAGCTTGGTCAGTGGTAAGAGCTCTGGAAACACCATATATTTT. Translated, it gives CASSLVSGKSSGNTIYF.

The chain joins TRBV9 to TRBJ1-2; 7 bases agree with TRBD1. The junction had 11 bases not matched to a gene; V was cut back by 2 bases and J by 7 bases. This CDR3 comprises 15 residues. Germline V gene data show CDR1 as SGDLS and CDR2 as YYNGEE. CDR3 DNA: TGTGCCAGCAGCGTGGAGGGGGCGCTGGGGTCTGGCTACACCTTC. Residues: CASSVEGALGSGYTF.

Turning to this clone: One junction end does not reproduce the germline sequence, and a read error may be involved. The chain has TRBV2 and TRBJ2-1; the D is unclear. CDR3 length: 11 residues. Germline CDR1 is SNHLY and CDR2 is FYNNEI. Written as DNA, the CDR3 is TGTGCCAGCAGCAAGGCTACACCCTTGGTCTTC. Residues: CASSKATPLVF.

The chain has TRBV6-1 and TRBJ2-7; D gene ambiguous. Germline CDR1 reads MNHNS; CDR2 reads SASEGT. V lost 6 bases and J lost 1, with 16 bases in between. The length of the CDR3 is 15 residues. The CDR3 loop reads CASRDTSRLSYEQYF. The CDR3 region has the DNA TGTGCCAGCAGAGACACATCCAGACTTTCCTACGAGCAGTACTTC.

The rearrangement joins TRBV5-4 to TRBJ2-2, with D perhaps TRBD2 (6 bases). With 2 bases removed from V and 2 bases from J, the gap between germline ends came to 10 bases. Germline assignment: CDR1 SGHNT and CDR2 YYREEE (reference sequence). This CDR3 region has 15 residues. This chain's CDR3 is CASSFSGTNTGELFF. The DNA for the CDR3 is TGTGCCAGCAGCTTCTCAGGGACTAACACCGGGGAGCTGTTTTTT.

The chain is built from TRBV6-5 and TRBJ2-7; TRBD1 is a possible D gene (5 bases). Trimming shortened V by 3 bases and J by 6 bases, and 12 bases separated the two germline ends. This CDR3 comprises 13 residues. Germline V gives CDR1 MNHEY, CDR2 SVGAGI. The CDR3 DNA follows: TGTGCCAGCAGTTATTCCTTGGGGCTCGAGCAGTACTTC. It translates to CASSYSLGLEQYF.

The chain combines TRBV7-2 with TRBJ2-3; D unclear. In germline, CDR1 is SGHTA, CDR2 FQGNSA. The CDR3 spans 16 residues. The V end was cut by 1 base, the J end by 5 bases, with 16 bases between. Here the CDR3 DNA reads TGTGCCAGCAGCTTAGGATGGCGCCGGAAGCTAGATACGCAGTATTTT. It encodes CASSLGWRRKLDTQYF.

This chain connects TRBV18 to TRBJ2-1; D call uncertain. Between the trimmed V and J ends, which lost 5 bases and 8 bases, there was a span of 10 bases. CDR3 length equals 12 residues. Germline V gene sequence: CDR1 KGHSH, CDR2 LQKENI. The CDR3 nucleotides read TGTGCCAGCTCAAGAGAAAGTGATGAGCAGTTCTTC. Translating gives CASSRESDEQFF.

This clone appeared a single time. The genes are TRBV7-2 and TRBJ2-2, with 7 bases lining up with TRBD1. The J segment lost 3 bases and the V segment lost 4 bases, leaving 11 bases of the junction unmatched. This CDR3 spans 17 amino acids. Germline assignment: CDR1 SGHTA and CDR2 FQGNSA. The CDR3 sequence: CASSSPNRGRYTGELFF. CDR3 bases: TGTGCCAGCAGCTCACCCAACAGGGGACGATACACCGGGGAGCTGTTTTTT.

This clone was picked up one time. The chain employs TRBV12-5 and TRBJ1-5, with D hard to call. Germline loops: CDR1 LGHNT, CDR2 FRNRAP. CDR3 length: 20 residues. The V end lost 0 bases, the J end lost 2 bases, and 23 bases lay between the germline ends. The chain's CDR3 is CASGLVLTGRPRIGNQPQHF. In nucleotides, the CDR3 is TGTGCTAGTGGTTTGGTACTTACCGGCCGACCCAGAATCGGCAATCAGCCCCAGCATTTT. Full variable domain (rest looked up from reference TRBV12-5 and TRBJ1-5): DARVTQTPRHKVTEMGQEVTMRCQPILGHNTVFWYRQTMMQGLELLAYFRNRAPLDDSGMPKDRFSAEMPDATLATLKIQPSEPRDSAVYFCASGLVLTGRPRIGNQPQHFGDGTRLSIL.

A single count supports this clone. This chain links TRBV5-1 with TRBJ2-3; perhaps TRBD2 as D (6 bases). V was trimmed by 7 bases and J by 8 bases, leaving 20 bases between them. The CDR3 spans 14 residues. The V gene's germline CDR1 is SGHRS and CDR2 YFSETQ. CDR3 loop: CASQNAGLGGTQYF. CDR3 sequence (DNA): TGCGCCAGCCAAAACGCGGGGTTGGGGGGTACGCAGTATTTT.